The 32 T cell receptor beta chains reported below all come from one sample, sequenced in a study of OX40 agonist ivuxolimab in advanced cancers. Measured with immunoSEQ multiplex PCR; TCRdb has only the in-frame clones, and not every one. The top ten clones hold about 0.7% of a sample with 73,000 or so clones, approximately 86% of them seen once. Sequencing used CD4+ or CD8+ T cells sorted from blood, obtained in a trial of the OX40 agonist ivuxolimab. Receptors originate from an adult with an advanced solid tumor such as melanoma, head and neck, liver or kidney cancer.

The chain joins TRBV7-2 to TRBJ2-7; D is unclear. V was shortened by 3 bases and J by 4 bases, with 13 bases between the two germline ends. Germline V CDR1 and CDR2: SGHTA, FQGNSA. This CDR3 contains 14 residues. CDR3 nucleotide sequence: TGTGCCAGCAGCTTTCAGCCGGGCCCATACGAGCAGTACTTC. Its translation is CASSFQPGPYEQYF.

CDR3 in DNA: TGCGCCAGCAGTCACACCCAAGCGGGCGGGGCCAACGTCCTGACTTTC. It translates to CASSHTQAGGANVLTF. The rearrangement uses TRBV5-1 and TRBJ2-6; a weak D match, TRBD2 (6 bases). There are 16 residues in the CDR3. The V gene's germline CDR1 is SGHRS and CDR2 YFSETQ. Deletions cut 5 bases from V and 4 bases from J, with 16 bases between.

This sequence joins TRBV21-1 and TRBJ2-7; the table's TRBD2 call for D was not verified on the DNA. TRBV21-1 is annotated as a pseudogene. The CDR3 runs 19 residues. CDR3 in amino acids: CASSKKVGLAGEFWYEQYF. CDR3 DNA: TGTGCCAGCAGCAAAAAGGTCGGACTAGCGGGGGAGTTTTGGTACGAGCAGTACTTC.

The chain recombines TRBV5-1 with TRBJ1-5, with 9 nucleotides matching TRBD1. After removal of 3 bases from V and 6 bases from J, the junction contained 7 bases not matched to a gene. Germline-derived CDR1 and CDR2 are SGHRS and YFSETQ. This CDR3 has 15 residues. The CDR3 DNA is TGCGCCAGCAGCTCGACGGGACAGGGCAGTCAGCCCCAGCATTTT. Translating gives CASSSTGQGSQPQHF.

The J gene is TRBJ1-1, the V gene TRBV5-1; 7 bases match TRBD1. Losses at the gene ends were 4 bases for V and 4 bases for J; bases not matched to a gene: 7. Germline loops: CDR1 SGHRS, CDR2 YFSETQ. The CDR3 runs to 14 residues. CDR3 sequence (DNA): TGCGCCAGCAGCGGAGAGACAGGGATCACTGAAGCTTTCTTT. Translated, it gives CASSGETGITEAFF.

The chain uses TRBV6-5 and TRBJ2-5; TRBD2 is a possible D gene (7 bases). Germline V gene lookup returns CDR1 MNHEY and CDR2 SVGAGI. CDR3 length: 15 amino acids. V was pared by 0 bases and J by 4 bases, with 12 bases between. The CDR3 DNA sequence: TGTGCCAGCAGTTACTCCGGGGGGCGAGCAGAGACCCAGTACTTC. Encoded protein: CASSYSGGRAETQYF.

The chain links TRBV30 to TRBJ2-2, with unresolved D. Trimming removed 0 bases at V and 5 bases at J, with 13 bases between. Germline values: CDR1 GTSNPN, CDR2 SVGIG (reference sequence). This CDR3 spans 15 amino acids. CDR3 sequence reads: CAWSVSRVGTGELFF. The DNA of the CDR3 is TGTGCCTGGAGTGTATCAAGGGTGGGGACCGGGGAGCTGTTTTTT.

V is TRBV5-6 and J is TRBJ2-2, with D possibly called TRBD1 or TRBD2 (5 bases each). Per germline, CDR1 SGHDT and CDR2 YYEEEE. The V end was cut by 1 base, the J end by 6 bases, with 13 bases between. The CDR3 spans 15 residues. This CDR3 reads CASSLWGPSPGELFF. CDR3 bases: TGTGCCAGCAGCTTGTGGGGACCGAGCCCCGGGGAGCTGTTTTTT.

The chain uses TRBV5-1 and TRBJ1-5; 7 nucleotides agree with TRBD1. This CDR3 contains 15 residues. CDR1 SGHRS and CDR2 YFSETQ come from the germline V gene. V shed 4 bases, J shed 0 bases, and the junction held 4 bases outside the gene matches. CDR3 coding DNA: TGCGCCAGCAGCGAGGGACAGTATAGCAATCAGCCCCAGCATTTT. This codes for CASSEGQYSNQPQHF.

The V and J genes are TRBV6-5 and TRBJ2-3; D unclear. The germline V gene has CDR1 MNHEY and CDR2 SVGAGI. CDR3 length: 13 amino acids. V gave up 5 bases and J gave up 1 base, with 7 bases separating them. CDR3 protein: CASSAAGTDTQYF. The CDR3, as DNA: TGTGCCAGCAGTGCGGCAGGCACAGATACGCAGTATTTT.

The chain recombines TRBV20-1 with TRBJ2-5; D uncertain. There are 11 residues in the CDR3. Trimming removed 3 bases from V and 5 bases from J, with 7 bases in between. Germline V lookup: CDR1 DFQATT, CDR2 SNEGSKA (reference sequence). CDR3 loop: CSARRYETQYF. The CDR3 DNA reads as TGCAGTGCTAGGAGATATGAGACCCAGTACTTC.

This chain joins TRBV27 and TRBJ2-5; TRBD1 agrees at 7 bases. The trim removed 5 bases at V and 2 bases at J, leaving 8 bases unmatched. This CDR3 spans 15 amino acids. CDR1 and CDR2 (germline): MNHEY, SMNVEV (reference sequence). CDR3 nucleotides: TGTGCCAGCAGTCCCCGGGACAGTCCACAAGAGACCCAGTACTTC. Its translation is CASSPRDSPQETQYF.

V usage is TRBV19 and J usage is TRBJ2-5; the D gene is possibly TRBD1 (6 bases). The germline V gene encodes CDR1 LNHDA and CDR2 SQIVND (reference sequence). This CDR3 is 14 amino acids long. Trimming removed 3 bases at V and 4 bases at J, with 12 bases between. The CDR3 DNA sequence: TGTGCCAGTAGTATTGTAGGGGGTGGAGAGACCCAGTACTTC. It translates to CASSIVGGGETQYF.

The chain is built from TRBV30 and TRBJ1-5, with D possibly matching TRBD1 (5 bases). From germline, CDR1 is GTSNPN and CDR2 SVGIG (reference sequence). This CDR3 spans 13 amino acids. The V end was cut by 5 bases, the J end by 0 bases, with 8 bases between. CDR3 coding DNA: TGTGCCTGGGGGGGGGATAGCAATCAGCCCCAGCATTTT. Protein sequence: CAWGGDSNQPQHF.

The chain joins TRBV5-4 to TRBJ2-2; D gene ambiguous. The V end was cut by 1 base, the J end by 3 bases, with 19 bases between. Germline V gene data show CDR1 as SGHNT and CDR2 as YYREEE (reference sequence). CDR3 length equals 18 residues. The CDR3 region has the DNA TGTGCCAGCAGCTTGAGCCCACAGATTCGGTTGGACACCGGGGAGCTGTTTTTT. It specifies CASSLSPQIRLDTGELFF.

This sequence joins TRBV18 and TRBJ2-4, with 9 positions matching TRBD1. CDR3 length: 17 amino acids. Trimming at V came to 3 bases and at J to 2 bases, leaving 8 bases not matched to a gene. Germline V gene sequence: CDR1 KGHSH, CDR2 LQKENI. Here the CDR3 DNA reads TGTGCCAGCTCACCGTCACAGGGGGCAGATACCAAAAACATTCAGTACTTC. This gives the protein CASSPSQGADTKNIQYF.

The chain uses TRBV19 and TRBJ1-1; weak D call: TRBD1 (5 bases). Germline V gene sequence: CDR1 LNHDA, CDR2 SQIVND (reference sequence). The CDR3 extends over 13 amino acids. V was trimmed by 6 bases and J by 5 bases, leaving 13 bases between them. As DNA, the CDR3 is TGTGCCAGTAGGACTGACAGTGGGACTGAAGCTTTCTTT. As protein: CASRTDSGTEAFF.

This chain joins TRBV7-2 and TRBJ2-1; D remains ambiguous. CDR1 and CDR2 from the germline V gene are SGHTA and FQGNSA. V dropped 5 bases and J dropped 4 bases, with 12 bases sitting between them. This CDR3 region has 14 residues. CDR3 nucleotide sequence: TGTGCCAGCAGCCCCTATCCCCGATACAATGAGCAGTTCTTC. Residues: CASSPYPRYNEQFF.

CDR3 amino acids: CASSPSRVAGYTF. Here the CDR3 DNA reads TGTGCCAGCAGCCCCAGCCGAGTGGCTGGCTACACCTTC. V gene TRBV9 combines with J gene TRBJ1-2; D not resolved. CDR1 and CDR2 from the germline V gene are SGDLS and YYNGEE. V lost 4 bases and J 7 bases, leaving 14 bases between the germline ends. The CDR3 covers 13 residues.

The chain is built from TRBV7-8 and TRBJ1-2; TRBD1 might be the D (5 bases). The CDR3 consists of 17 residues. Between the trimmed V and J ends, which lost 1 base and 4 bases, there was a span of 19 bases. Germline CDR1 and CDR2: SGHVS and FQNEAQ. The CDR3 DNA reads as TGTGCCAGCAGCTTAGTGGCTCAGGGCCGAAGGGTCTATGGCTACACCTTC. Its protein product is CASSLVAQGRRVYGYTF.

The gene calls are TRBV5-1 and TRBJ1-3; 11 bases map to TRBD1. Per germline, CDR1 SGHRS and CDR2 YFSETQ. The CDR3 sequence is 16 residues long. V lost 2 bases and J lost 0; bases outside the gene matches: 1. CDR3: CASSFGTGGSGNTIYF. CDR3 nucleotide sequence: TGCGCCAGCAGCTTTGGGACAGGGGGCTCTGGAAACACCATATATTTT.

The V and J genes are TRBV6-6 and TRBJ1-2; 8 nucleotides match TRBD1. The V segment lost 4 bases and the J segment 3 bases; nucleotides outside the gene matches: 4. From germline, CDR1 is MNHNY and CDR2 SVGAGI (reference sequence). The CDR3 is made up of 14 amino acids. For the CDR3, the DNA is TGTGCCAGCAGTTTCGAGACAGGGGACTATGGCTACACCTTC. Translating it yields CASSFETGDYGYTF.

The rearrangement links TRBV7-9 to TRBJ1-5; weak D call: TRBD1 (5 bases). Looked up from germline, CDR1 is SEHNR and CDR2 is FQNEAQ (reference sequence). This CDR3 is built from 15 residues. Trimming stripped 4 bases from V and 0 bases from J, with 10 bases between. The CDR3 bases are TGTGCCAGCAGCTCAGGGTTCAATAGCAATCAGCCCCAGCATTTT. Translating it yields CASSSGFNSNQPQHF.

The rearrangement links TRBV20-1 to TRBJ2-1; D is unclear. The germline gives CDR1 DFQATT, CDR2 SNEGSKA (reference sequence). CDR3 length: 11 residues. This chain's CDR3 is CSLPSYNEQFF. In nucleotides, the CDR3 is TGCAGCCTCCCGTCCTACAATGAGCAGTTCTTC.

The chain links TRBV10-2 to TRBJ2-7; TRBD2 matches 13 bases. CDR3 length: 14 amino acids. J lost 4 bases, V lost 11 bases, and 8 bases had no gene match. Germline V lookup: CDR1 WSHSY, CDR2 SAAADI. In nucleotides, the CDR3 is TGCGCCGCCTCCGGACTAGCGGGAGTTTACGAGCAGTACTTC. As protein: CAASGLAGVYEQYF.

The rearrangement uses TRBV30 and TRBJ2-1; 7 bases fit TRBD2. The CDR3 is made up of 15 amino acids. Germline V gene lookup returns CDR1 GTSNPN and CDR2 SVGIG (reference sequence). J was trimmed by 4 bases and V by 0 bases; bases with no gene match: 6. CDR3: CAWSVGLAVYNEQFF. The CDR3 nucleotides are TGTGCCTGGAGTGTGGGTCTAGCGGTTTACAATGAGCAGTTCTTC.

V gene TRBV30 combines with J gene TRBJ1-2; 9 bases match TRBD1. Germline lookup yields CDR1 GTSNPN and CDR2 SVGIG (reference sequence). The CDR3 extends over 14 amino acids. J was trimmed by 4 bases and V by 0 bases; bases with no gene match: 3. The chain's CDR3 is CAWSVGTGSYGYTF. The DNA for the CDR3 is TGTGCCTGGAGTGTAGGGACAGGGAGCTATGGCTACACCTTC.

The chain carries TRBV7-6 and TRBJ2-3; D is ambiguous. The CDR3 totals 12 residues. V dropped 5 bases and J dropped 5 bases, with 8 bases sitting between them. Germline CDR1 and CDR2: SGHVS and FNYEAQ. The CDR3 bases are TGTGCCAGCAGCCTGGGAAGAGATACGCAGTATTTT. Protein sequence: CASSLGRDTQYF.

The chain joins TRBV7-9 to TRBJ2-1; 8 nucleotides align to TRBD2. CDR1 is SEHNR, CDR2 FQNEAQ, per germline (reference sequence). J was trimmed by 15 bases and V by 7 bases; bases with no gene match: 11. The CDR3 length is 12 residues. CDR3 region: CASNLGRGALFF. The CDR3 bases are TGTGCCAGCAATCTAGGGCGGGGGGCCCTGTTCTTC.

V gene TRBV5-1 combines with J gene TRBJ2-1; TRBD2 is a possible D gene (6 bases). V lost 4 bases to trimming and J lost 2 bases, with 13 bases between them. Germline V gene data show CDR1 as SGHRS and CDR2 as YFSETQ. The CDR3 sequence is 15 residues long. CDR3 nucleotides: TGCGCCAGCAGCCCCAGACTAGGGGCCTACAATGAGCAGTTCTTC. It is translated as CASSPRLGAYNEQFF.

V usage is TRBV29-1 and J usage is TRBJ2-7; TRBD1 is a possible D gene (6 bases). Deletions cut 6 bases from V and 2 bases from J, with 14 bases between. Germline V gene data show CDR1 as SQVTM and CDR2 as ANQGSEA. CDR3 length: 13 residues. The DNA of the CDR3 is TGCAGCGTACAAACGGGACACGCCTACGAGCAGTACTTC. Amino acids: CSVQTGHAYEQYF.

This chain connects TRBV7-2 to TRBJ2-7, with unresolved D. V gave up 2 bases and J gave up 4 bases, with 6 bases separating them. The CDR3 sequence is 12 residues long. Germline values: CDR1 SGHTA, CDR2 FQGNSA. The CDR3 sequence: CASSLSEYEQYF. DNA for the CDR3: TGTGCCAGCAGCTTATCGGAATACGAGCAGTACTTC.